This T cell receptor beta chain was documented in a study of cytomegalovirus exposure and HLA in healthy donors. Background on the study: Unique TCRs numbering some 77 million, obtained from HLA-typed donors, made up an early data release.

PCR was performed using 60 Vbeta and 13 Jbeta primers. This table comes from immunoSEQ multiplex PCR, and its TCRdb copy is limited to in-frame clones, with some not included. The sample lists about 130,000 clones; 8.5% were seen once. Trimming cost V 1 base and J 0 bases, with 16 bases left between them. Germline V gene lookup returns CDR1 SGHTA and CDR2 FQGNSA. The CDR3 is made up of 19 amino acids. The clonotype was recovered from a man aged 40-55 years in good health and CMV-seronegative. The genes are TRBV7-2 and TRBJ2-6; TRBD2 is a possible D gene (5 bases). The specimen was PBMCs. CDR3 in DNA: TGTGCCAGCAGCTTAGTAGCGTCCTGGTACTCCTCTGGGGCCAACGTCCTGACTTTC. Protein product: CASSLVASWYSSGANVLTF.